The present entry profiles one TCR beta chain with its context. This sample was included in a study of regulatory T cells in long-lasting Graves disease. Regarding time point: newly diagnosed GD, antithyroid drugs for less than 3 months. Following extraction of RNA from PBMCs, that RNA was used to make the TCR library. Sequencing libraries for TCR beta were prepared with iRepertoire HTBI primers and Arm-PCR of CDR3 regions. TCRdb itself ran the multiplex PCR reads through MiXCR, one entry per CDR3 protein. There are 680,000 or so distinct CDR3 sequences in the sample; around 15% occur only once, and under 20% lies in the top ten. V lost 3 bases and J lost 6, with 7 bases in between. Germline-derived CDR1 and CDR2 are SGDLS and YYNGEE. CDR3 size: 12 residues. This sample also belongs to another study, concerning T cells in Graves' hyperthyroidism and ophthalmopathy. This second study says: Uncontrolled infections, other autoimmune diseases, pregnancy or lactation led to exclusion of patients. HTBI primers were used for first-round RT-PCR of the TCR CDR3.

This material consisted of peripheral blood mononuclear cells (PBMCs), taken at new diagnosis, from a patient treated with antithyroid drugs. This receptor was taken from a young woman with Graves disease. The genes are TRBV9 and TRBJ1-3; D unresolved. For the CDR3, the DNA is TGTGCCAGCAGCGACAATCTAAACACCATATATTTT. Protein sequence: CASSDNLNTIYF.